Listed below are T cell receptor beta chains from one sample, sequenced in a study of cytomegalovirus exposure and HLA in healthy donors. The table came from immunoSEQ multiplex PCR; TCRdb's copy has only in-frame clones and leaves some out. Among some 91,000 clones listed, around 74% were seen once. Specimen: PBMCs. The receptor set was obtained from a man between 35 and 55 years old in good health and CMV-seropositive. Each CDR3 is given with its conserved first and last residue. Each record gives: clone size, J gene, V gene, D gene, CDR3 protein, CDR3 DNA. The D gene is left open where the match is weak. The size entry is marked missing in some rows and otherwise reads once, few, many or a size class.

clone_size: .
j_call: TRBJ2-6
v_call: TRBV5-1
d_call: TRBD1
cdr3_aa: CASSLDAPHRGLVGANVLIF
cdr3_nt: TGCGCCAGCAGCTTGGACGCCCCCCACAGGGGGCTGGTTGGGGCCAACGTCCTGATTTTC

clone_size: .
j_call: TRBJ1-1
v_call: TRBV27
d_call: TRBD1
cdr3_aa: CASSPRQGKTTEAFF
cdr3_nt: TGTGCCAGCAGTCCGAGACAGGGAAAGACCACTGAAGCTTTCTTT

clone_size: .
j_call: TRBJ2-2
v_call: TRBV6-5
d_call: TRBD2
cdr3_aa: CASSFVSGTVTGELFF
cdr3_nt: TGTGCCAGCAGTTTTGTTAGCGGGACGGTCACCGGGGAGCTGTTTTTT

clone_size: .
j_call: TRBJ2-6
v_call: TRBV18
d_call: .
cdr3_aa: CASSPDGAGLGANVLTF
cdr3_nt: TGTGCCAGCTCACCAGATGGGGCCGGGTTGGGGGCCAACGTCCTGACTTTC

clone_size: .
j_call: TRBJ2-7
v_call: TRBV7-9
d_call: .
cdr3_aa: CASSPQGTEQYF
cdr3_nt: TGTGCCAGCAGCCCACAGGGTACCGAGCAGTACTTC

clone_size: .
j_call: TRBJ1-1
v_call: TRBV7-3
d_call: .
cdr3_aa: CASSFAPGPFYTEAFF
cdr3_nt: TGTGCCAGCAGCTTCGCCCCAGGGCCTTTTTACACTGAAGCTTTCTTT

clone_size: .
j_call: TRBJ1-5
v_call: TRBV4-1
d_call: .
cdr3_aa: CASSQGLARNQPQHF
cdr3_nt: TGCGCCAGCAGCCAGGGATTAGCGCGCAATCAGCCCCAGCATTTT

clone_size: few
j_call: TRBJ1-1
v_call: TRBV6-5
d_call: .
cdr3_aa: CASSRTARWSTEAFF
cdr3_nt: TGTGCCAGCAGTCGGACAGCCCGGTGGAGCACTGAAGCTTTCTTT

clone_size: few
j_call: TRBJ1-6
v_call: TRBV6-5
d_call: .
cdr3_aa: CASSPGVNSPLHF
cdr3_nt: TGTGCCAGCAGCCCGGGGGTTAATTCACCCCTCCACTTT

clone_size: .
j_call: TRBJ2-3
v_call: TRBV4-2
d_call: .
cdr3_aa: CATTRNLTDTQYF
cdr3_nt: TGTGCCACGACTAGAAACCTCACAGATACGCAGTATTTT

clone_size: .
j_call: TRBJ2-7
v_call: TRBV19
d_call: TRBD1
cdr3_aa: CASKETGLVGEQYF
cdr3_nt: TGTGCCAGTAAGGAGACAGGGTTAGTCGGCGAGCAGTACTTC

clone_size: .
j_call: TRBJ2-7
v_call: TRBV7-9
d_call: TRBD2
cdr3_aa: CASSLTGLAVEQYF
cdr3_nt: TGTGCCAGCAGCTTGACGGGACTAGCGGTAGAGCAGTACTTC

clone_size: .
j_call: TRBJ1-3
v_call: TRBV7-3
d_call: TRBD1
cdr3_aa: CASSRTGGGAFGNTIYF
cdr3_nt: TGTGCCAGCAGCAGGACAGGGGGGGGCGCATTTGGAAACACCATATATTTT

clone_size: .
j_call: TRBJ2-7
v_call: TRBV18
d_call: TRBD2
cdr3_aa: CASSHPGGLAYEQYF
cdr3_nt: TGTGCCAGCTCACACCCGGGGGGACTGGCCTACGAGCAGTACTTC

clone_size: .
j_call: TRBJ2-2
v_call: TRBV7-8
d_call: .
cdr3_aa: CASSRYRAANTGELFF
cdr3_nt: TGTGCCAGCAGCCGATACAGGGCGGCGAACACCGGGGAGCTGTTTTTT

clone_size: .
j_call: TRBJ1-4
v_call: TRBV19
d_call: .
cdr3_aa: CASSGRGAANEKLFF
cdr3_nt: TGTGCCAGTAGTGGCAGGGGAGCGGCTAATGAAAAACTGTTTTTT

clone_size: .
j_call: TRBJ1-1
v_call: TRBV5-5
d_call: .
cdr3_aa: CASSLETRRNTEAFF
cdr3_nt: TGTGCCAGCAGCTTAGAAACCCGGAGGAACACTGAAGCTTTCTTT

clone_size: .
j_call: TRBJ2-7
v_call: TRBV7-2
d_call: TRBD2
cdr3_aa: CASSSGLAGATITYEQYF
cdr3_nt: TGTGCCAGCAGCTCCGGACTAGCGGGGGCCACAATAACCTACGAGCAGTACTTC

clone_size: .
j_call: TRBJ1-5
v_call: TRBV4-1
d_call: .
cdr3_aa: CASSQWTDNQPQHF
cdr3_nt: TGCGCCAGCAGCCAATGGACTGACAATCAGCCCCAGCATTTT

clone_size: once
j_call: TRBJ2-5
v_call: TRBV9
d_call: .
cdr3_aa: CASSLWGGPGETQYF
cdr3_nt: TGTGCCAGCAGCCTCTGGGGGGGGCCGGGGGAGACCCAGTACTTC

clone_size: few
j_call: TRBJ1-1
v_call: TRBV7-2
d_call: .
cdr3_aa: CASKGERRRNTEAFF
cdr3_nt: TGTGCCAGCAAGGGGGAGAGGCGTCGAAACACTGAAGCTTTCTTT

clone_size: .
j_call: TRBJ2-4
v_call: TRBV19
d_call: TRBD1
cdr3_aa: CASSTRQGTIQYF
cdr3_nt: TGTGCCAGTAGTACGAGACAGGGGACCATTCAGTACTTC

clone_size: .
j_call: TRBJ1-5
v_call: TRBV28
d_call: .
cdr3_aa: CASRLVQINQPQHF
cdr3_nt: TGTGCCAGCAGACTCGTACAGATCAATCAGCCCCAGCATTTT

clone_size: .
j_call: TRBJ2-7
v_call: TRBV27
d_call: .
cdr3_aa: CASSRAAEYSYEQYF
cdr3_nt: TGTGCCAGCAGTAGAGCGGCGGAGTACTCCTACGAGCAGTACTTC

clone_size: .
j_call: TRBJ1-1
v_call: TRBV10-3
d_call: .
cdr3_aa: CAIRDLNTEAFF
cdr3_nt: TGTGCCATCAGGGACTTGAACACTGAAGCTTTCTTT

clone_size: .
j_call: TRBJ2-7
v_call: TRBV28
d_call: .
cdr3_aa: CASSLRAGQAVEQYF
cdr3_nt: TGTGCCAGCAGTCTCAGGGCGGGGCAGGCCGTCGAGCAGTACTTC

clone_size: .
j_call: TRBJ1-4
v_call: TRBV11-2
d_call: .
cdr3_aa: CASSPRTSDEKLFF
cdr3_nt: TGTGCCAGCAGCCCTCGGACATCAGATGAAAAACTGTTTTTT

clone_size: .
j_call: TRBJ2-5
v_call: TRBV7-2
d_call: TRBD1
cdr3_aa: CASSLLGQRGTQYF
cdr3_nt: TGTGCCAGCAGCTTACTGGGACAGAGAGGGACCCAGTACTTC

clone_size: .
j_call: TRBJ2-7
v_call: TRBV14
d_call: TRBD2
cdr3_aa: CASSATSGAILEQYF
cdr3_nt: TGTGCCAGCAGTGCGACTAGCGGGGCGATCCTGGAGCAGTACTTC

clone_size: .
j_call: TRBJ2-7
v_call: TRBV19
d_call: .
cdr3_aa: CASSIGQYEEQYF
cdr3_nt: TGTGCCAGTAGTATAGGGCAGTACGAAGAGCAGTACTTC

clone_size: .
j_call: TRBJ2-2
v_call: TRBV5-5
d_call: TRBD1
cdr3_aa: CASSLGTGAGELFF
cdr3_nt: TGTGCCAGCAGCTTGGGGACAGGGGCCGGGGAGCTGTTTTTT

clone_size: once
j_call: TRBJ1-1
v_call: TRBV29-1
d_call: .
cdr3_aa: CSVGAGWAMGTEAFF
cdr3_nt: TGCAGCGTGGGGGCAGGGTGGGCTATGGGCACTGAAGCTTTCTTT

clone_size: .
j_call: TRBJ2-7
v_call: TRBV2
d_call: TRBD1
cdr3_aa: CASGQESSYEQYF
cdr3_nt: TGTGCCAGCGGACAGGAGAGCTCCTACGAGCAGTACTTC

clone_size: .
j_call: TRBJ2-3
v_call: TRBV7-2
d_call: .
cdr3_aa: CASAPPEGGTQYF
cdr3_nt: TGTGCCAGCGCGCCTCCGGAAGGGGGTACGCAGTATTTT

clone_size: .
j_call: TRBJ2-2
v_call: TRBV7-9
d_call: TRBD2
cdr3_aa: CASSLGPSGGLSNTGELFF
cdr3_nt: TGTGCCAGCAGCTTAGGGCCTAGCGGGGGGCTATCGAACACCGGGGAGCTGTTTTTT

clone_size: .
j_call: TRBJ2-1
v_call: TRBV29-1
d_call: TRBD2
cdr3_aa: CSVVGTRSRVAFVNEQFF
cdr3_nt: TGCAGCGTAGTAGGGACTAGGTCTCGTGTAGCGTTTGTCAATGAGCAGTTCTTC

clone_size: .
j_call: TRBJ1-1
v_call: TRBV6-1
d_call: .
cdr3_aa: CASSEAGGLHTEAFF
cdr3_nt: TGTGCCAGCAGTGAAGCGGGAGGGCTTCACACTGAAGCTTTCTTT

clone_size: .
j_call: TRBJ2-2
v_call: TRBV10-1
d_call: .
cdr3_aa: CASSTGAGELFF
cdr3_nt: TGCGCCAGCAGTACAGGAGCCGGGGAGCTGTTTTTT

clone_size: .
j_call: TRBJ2-2
v_call: TRBV19
d_call: .
cdr3_aa: CASSIGARWGGELFF
cdr3_nt: TGTGCCAGTAGTATTGGGGCCCGGTGGGGCGGGGAGCTGTTTTTT

clone_size: .
j_call: TRBJ2-7
v_call: TRBV28
d_call: TRBD2
cdr3_aa: CASTSSGRNEQYF
cdr3_nt: TGTGCCAGCACCTCTAGCGGGAGAAACGAGCAGTACTTC

clone_size: .
j_call: TRBJ1-3
v_call: TRBV7-2
d_call: .
cdr3_aa: CASSLGDTLSGNTIYF
cdr3_nt: TGTGCCAGCAGCTTAGGAGACACCCTCTCTGGAAACACCATATATTTT

clone_size: .
j_call: TRBJ2-1
v_call: TRBV11-3
d_call: TRBD2
cdr3_aa: CASSAGGRGDEQFF
cdr3_nt: TGTGCCAGCAGTGCCGGGGGGCGGGGGGATGAGCAGTTCTTC

clone_size: .
j_call: TRBJ2-7
v_call: TRBV19
d_call: .
cdr3_aa: CATQEALAYEQYF
cdr3_nt: TGTGCCACTCAGGAGGCCCTCGCATACGAGCAGTACTTC

clone_size: .
j_call: TRBJ2-1
v_call: TRBV7-8
d_call: TRBD2
cdr3_aa: CASNTLAGGHNEQFF
cdr3_nt: TGTGCCAGCAACACCCTAGCGGGAGGCCACAATGAGCAGTTCTTC

clone_size: .
j_call: TRBJ2-3
v_call: TRBV11-2
d_call: .
cdr3_aa: CASSLEAPSTDTQYF
cdr3_nt: TGTGCCAGCAGCTTAGAAGCGCCAAGCACAGATACGCAGTATTTT

clone_size: few
j_call: TRBJ2-3
v_call: TRBV7-2
d_call: TRBD2
cdr3_aa: CASSPFGLAGRVTPDTQYF
cdr3_nt: TGTGCCAGCAGCCCCTTTGGACTAGCGGGACGAGTAACCCCAGATACGCAGTATTTT

clone_size: once
j_call: TRBJ2-7
v_call: TRBV11-2
d_call: TRBD1
cdr3_aa: CASSSDDRGRFSYEQYF
cdr3_nt: TGTGCCAGCAGCTCCGATGACAGGGGGCGATTCTCCTACGAGCAGTACTTC

clone_size: .
j_call: TRBJ2-7
v_call: TRBV10-2
d_call: TRBD1
cdr3_aa: CASSEIGGEKLKQYF
cdr3_nt: TGCGCCAGCAGTGAAATAGGGGGCGAAAAACTAAAGCAGTACTTC

clone_size: .
j_call: TRBJ2-1
v_call: TRBV4-1
d_call: .
cdr3_aa: CASSYGTPSYNEQFF
cdr3_nt: TGCGCCAGCAGCTACGGGACACCCTCCTACAATGAGCAGTTCTTC